The 28 T cell receptor beta chains below all came from one sample that was sequenced in a study of cytomegalovirus exposure and HLA in healthy donors. The primer mix had 60 Vbeta and 13 Jbeta primers. Sequencing was performed with immunoSEQ multiplex PCR; in TCRdb, only in-frame clones are kept and a portion is missing. The sample shows 150,000 to 200,000 clones, around 76% of them seen only once. Source material: PBMCs. These receptors came from a female donor in good health and CMV-seronegative.

This chain uses TRBV2 with TRBJ2-7, with 8 bases aligning to TRBD1. The germline CDR1 and CDR2 sequences are SNHLY and FYNNEI. The length of the CDR3 is 14 residues. V lost 6 bases and J lost 5; bases outside the gene matches: 9. The CDR3 spells CASSATGVFDEQYF. The CDR3 DNA reads TGTGCCAGCAGCGCGACAGGGGTTTTCGACGAGCAGTACTTC.

V gene TRBV5-1 combines with J gene TRBJ1-2, with TRBD1 matching 10 bases. This CDR3 comprises 15 residues. V shed 0 bases and J 4 bases; nucleotides not matched to a gene: 3. Germline V gives CDR1 SGHRS, CDR2 YFSETQ. The CDR3 loop reads CASSLGQGAIYGYTF. CDR3 DNA: TGCGCCAGCAGCTTGGGACAGGGGGCTATCTATGGCTACACCTTC. The full variable domain, in which reference TRBV5-1 and TRBJ1-2 provide the parts outside the CDR3, is KAGVTQTPRYLIKTRGQQVTLSCSPISGHRSVSWYQQTPGQGLQFLFEYFSETQRNKGNFPGRFSGRQFSNSRSEMNVSTLELGDSALYLCASSLGQGAIYGYTFGSGTRLTVV.

The chain employs TRBV9 and TRBJ2-3; D call uncertain. V was cut by 0 bases and J by 3 bases, with 11 bases left in between. The CDR3 spans 15 residues. From germline, CDR1 is SGDLS and CDR2 YYNGEE. The DNA of the CDR3 is TGTGCCAGCAGCGTAGAGGCGAAGGAGACAGATACGCAGTATTTT. Its translation: CASSVEAKETDTQYF.

As for this clone: A read error may account for a junction end that differs from germline. V and J are TRBV2 and TRBJ1-2, with D possibly TRBD1 on 6 matching bases. This CDR3 comprises 11 residues. The V gene's germline CDR1 is SNHLY and CDR2 FYNNEI. Here the CDR3 DNA reads TGTGCCAGCAGTGAGGGAGGGGACACCAACTTC. This encodes CASSEGGDTNF.

The CDR3 spells CASTPTASYEQYF. DNA of the CDR3: TGTGCCAGCACCCCGACAGCCTCCTACGAGCAGTACTTC. V gene TRBV7-2 combines with J gene TRBJ2-7; tentative D call: TRBD1 (5 bases). Germline CDR1 SGHTA, CDR2 FQGNSA. Between the trimmed V and J ends, which lost 7 bases and 0 bases, there was a span of 10 bases. The CDR3 runs 13 residues.

J is TRBJ2-7 and V is TRBV19; 7 positions match TRBD1. The CDR3 is made up of 14 amino acids. V lost 6 bases to trimming and J lost 1 base; unmatched junction nucleotides: 6. Germline lookup yields CDR1 LNHDA and CDR2 SQIVND (reference sequence). The CDR3 sequence: CASSDRVESYEQYF. DNA of the CDR3: TGTGCCAGTAGCGACAGGGTGGAGTCCTACGAGCAGTACTTC.

The chain couples TRBV5-1 to TRBJ2-3; D uncertain. Germline lookup yields CDR1 SGHRS and CDR2 YFSETQ. The V end was cut by 4 bases, the J end by 3 bases, with 9 bases between. The CDR3 consists of 13 residues. CDR3 loop: CASSNSKTDTQYF. CDR3 DNA: TGCGCCAGCAGCAATAGCAAGACAGATACGCAGTATTTT.

The rearrangement joins TRBV5-1 to TRBJ2-5, with TRBD2 identical over 14 bases. J gave up 3 bases and V 0 bases, and 1 base lay outside the gene matches. CDR3 length: 16 amino acids. Germline CDR1 is SGHRS and CDR2 is YFSETQ. In DNA, the CDR3 is TGCGCCAGCAGCTTGGGACTAGCGGGAGGGGAAGAGACCCAGTACTTC. Its translation is CASSLGLAGGEETQYF.

The genes are TRBV7-2 and TRBJ1-5; D not certain. V lost 3 bases to trimming and J lost 6 bases, with 6 bases between them. This CDR3 has 12 residues. Germline V gene lookup returns CDR1 SGHTA and CDR2 FQGNSA. Written as DNA, the CDR3 is TGTGCCAGCAGCTTTGCGGCTCAGCCCCAGCATTTT. Translation: CASSFAAQPQHF.

The chain joins TRBV5-4 to TRBJ1-1; D possibly corresponds to TRBD1 (6 bases). Germline V lookup: CDR1 SGHNT, CDR2 YYREEE (reference sequence). The CDR3 loop spans 13 amino acids. Between the trimmed V and J ends, which lost 4 bases and 1 base, there was a span of 8 bases. CDR3 sequence (DNA): TGTGCCAGCAGCCAGGGACAGAACACTGAAGCTTTCTTT. It encodes CASSQGQNTEAFF.

The CDR3 sequence: CASVGTGGSYEQYF. The CDR3 region has the DNA TGCGCCAGCGTCGGGACAGGGGGTAGTTACGAGCAGTACTTC. This sequence joins TRBV5-1 and TRBJ2-7; 11 bases map to TRBD1. With 7 bases clipped from V and 4 bases from J, the junction kept 7 bases outside the gene matches. The CDR3 contains 14 residues. Germline CDR1 reads SGHRS; CDR2 reads YFSETQ.

V and J are TRBV7-2 and TRBJ1-4; TRBD1 might be the D (6 bases). V was pared by 1 base and J by 5 bases, with 14 bases between. The CDR3 loop spans 16 amino acids. CDR1 and CDR2 (germline): SGHTA, FQGNSA. The CDR3 coding sequence is TGTGCCAGCAGCTTAGAGTTAGGGGGTATGAATGAAAAACTGTTTTTT. Protein product: CASSLELGGMNEKLFF. Together with reference TRBV7-2 and TRBJ1-4, the CDR3 gives the full variable domain: GAGVSQSPSNKVTEKGKDVELRCDPISGHTALYWYRQSLGQGLEFLIYFQGNSAPDKSGLPSDRFSAERTGGSVSTLTIQRTQQEDSAVYLCASSLELGGMNEKLFFGSGTQLSVL.

This clone has a handful of counts. The chain uses TRBV29-1 and TRBJ1-4; D ambiguous. The germline V gene has CDR1 SQVTM and CDR2 ANQGSEA. The CDR3 sequence is 11 residues long. V lost 7 bases to trimming and J lost 7 bases, with 10 bases between them. CDR3 amino acids: CSAYSVEKLFF. In DNA, the CDR3 is TGCAGCGCGTACAGTGTTGAAAAACTGTTTTTT. Complete variable domain (other parts from reference TRBV29-1 and TRBJ1-4): SAVISQKPSRDICQRGTSLTIQCQVDSQVTMMFWYRQQPGQSLTLIATANQGSEATYESGFVIDKFPISRPNLTFSTLTVSNMSPEDSSIYLCSAYSVEKLFFGSGTQLSVL.

The chain carries TRBV5-1 and TRBJ2-2, with a tentative D call TRBD2 (6 bases). The V gene lost 0 bases and the J gene lost 4 bases, with 10 bases spanning the gap. CDR1 is SGHRS and CDR2 is YFSETQ in the germline V gene. CDR3 length: 15 amino acids. As DNA, the CDR3 is TGCGCCAGCAGCTTGGAGACTAGATTCACCGGGGAGCTGTTTTTT. The encoded protein is CASSLETRFTGELFF.

The J gene is TRBJ1-1, the V gene TRBV7-6, with D possibly matching TRBD1 (6 bases). Germline V CDR1 and CDR2: SGHVS, FNYEAQ. The V gene lost 5 bases and the J gene lost 12 bases, with 16 bases spanning the gap. The CDR3 contains 12 residues. CDR3 in amino acids: CASSGGGGRPFF. Written as DNA, the CDR3 is TGTGCCAGCAGCGGGGGCGGGGGTAGACCTTTCTTT. Full variable domain (remainder filled in from reference TRBV7-6 and TRBJ1-1): GAGVSQSPRYKVTKRGQDVALRCDPISGHVSLYWYRQALGQGPEFLTYFNYEAQQDKSGLPNDRFSAERPEGSISTLTIQRTEQRDSAMYRCASSGGGGRPFFGQGTRLTVV.

The rearrangement links TRBV6-5 to TRBJ2-5; 10 bases match TRBD1. This CDR3 region has 16 residues. V lost 0 bases to trimming and J lost 5 bases; unmatched junction nucleotides: 6. Germline V gene lookup returns CDR1 MNHEY and CDR2 SVGAGI. The CDR3 nucleotides read TGTGCCAGCAGTTACTCCAGACAGGGGGCGGGCGAGACCCAGTACTTC. Translation gives CASSYSRQGAGETQYF.

This chain joins TRBV7-9 and TRBJ1-4; the match to TRBD1 covers 7 bases. From germline, CDR1 is SEHNR and CDR2 FQNEAQ (reference sequence). Trimming at V came to 4 bases and at J to 3 bases, leaving 5 bases not matched to a gene. This CDR3 comprises 15 residues. The CDR3 protein is CASSSDRDANEKLFF. The CDR3, as DNA: TGTGCCAGCAGCTCTGACAGGGATGCTAATGAAAAACTGTTTTTT.

The J gene is TRBJ1-2, the V gene TRBV7-8; no clear D gene. V was clipped by 5 bases and J by 8 bases, with 12 bases between them. The CDR3 runs 12 residues. Germline assignment: CDR1 SGHVS and CDR2 FQNEAQ. CDR3 amino acids: CASSHLEAGYTF. The CDR3 nucleotides are TGTGCCAGCAGCCACCTAGAGGCCGGCTACACCTTC.

The V call is TRBV5-1, the J call TRBJ2-3, with 15 bases identical to TRBD2. CDR3 size: 17 residues. After removal of 0 bases from V and 3 bases from J, the junction contained 2 bases not matched to a gene. CDR1 is SGHRS, CDR2 YFSETQ, per germline. The CDR3 sequence is CASSLGTSGGATDTQYF. Here the CDR3 DNA reads TGCGCCAGCAGCTTGGGGACTAGCGGGGGGGCGACAGATACGCAGTATTTT.

CDR3 region: CASSLGSGSQETQYF. CDR3 DNA sequence: TGTGCCAGCAGCCTAGGTTCAGGGTCCCAAGAGACCCAGTACTTC. The chain combines TRBV11-3 with TRBJ2-5; perhaps TRBD1 as D (5 bases). V lost 5 bases and J lost 1, with 14 bases in between. Germline values: CDR1 SGHNT, CDR2 YENEEA. The CDR3 loop spans 15 amino acids.

The rearrangement links TRBV5-6 to TRBJ1-4; unclear D gene. With 1 base removed from V and 8 bases from J, the gap between germline ends came to 9 bases. CDR1 is SGHDT, CDR2 YYEEEE, per germline. CDR3 size: 13 residues. The CDR3 nucleotides read TGTGCCAGCAGCTTGCCGGAGTTAGAAAAACTGTTTTTT. Encoded protein: CASSLPELEKLFF.

The chain links TRBV2 to TRBJ1-4; D is undetermined. This CDR3 region has 14 residues. CDR1 SNHLY and CDR2 FYNNEI come from the germline V gene. Trimming pared 5 bases from V and 0 bases from J, leaving 7 bases between. This CDR3 is CASSYTTTNEKLFF. CDR3 sequence (DNA): TGTGCCAGCAGTTACACCACAACTAATGAAAAACTGTTTTTT.

The chain links TRBV6-5 to TRBJ2-2; D is possibly TRBD2 (5 bases). The germline gives CDR1 MNHEY, CDR2 SVGAGI. This CDR3 region has 13 residues. The V end was cut by 8 bases, the J end by 3 bases, with 10 bases between. DNA of the CDR3: TGTGCCAGCGGCGGGTCCCACACCGGGGAGCTGTTTTTT. Translated, it gives CASGGSHTGELFF.

This rearrangement joins TRBV9 to TRBJ2-5; 10 nucleotides line up with TRBD2. With V trimmed by 3 bases and J by 4 bases, 6 bases remained unmatched. The CDR3 is 15 residues long. From germline, CDR1 is SGDLS and CDR2 YYNGEE. CDR3 DNA sequence: TGTGCCAGCAGCGCCGGGAGCGGGAGGGTAGAGACCCAGTACTTC. Amino acid sequence: CASSAGSGRVETQYF. The variable domain in full, completed from reference TRBV9 and TRBJ2-5, reads DSGVTQTPKHLITATGQRVTLRCSPRSGDLSVYWYQQSLDQGLQFLIQYYNGEERAKGNILERFSAQQFPDLHSELNLSSLELGDSALYFCASSAGSGRVETQYFGPGTRLLVL.

CDR3 nucleotide sequence: TGTGCCAGCAGCGGTTTTTCAGGTGTCATCTATGGCTACACCTTC. Its protein product is CASSGFSGVIYGYTF. The chain has TRBV9 and TRBJ1-2; no firm D call. This CDR3 region has 15 residues. Trimming took 3 bases from V and 4 from J, leaving 16 bases between them. Germline lookup yields CDR1 SGDLS and CDR2 YYNGEE.

This clone was picked up a small number of times. The rearrangement joins TRBV7-3 to TRBJ1-1; D is possibly TRBD1 (6 bases). The CDR3 is 14 amino acids. In germline, CDR1 is SGHTA, CDR2 FQGTGA. Deletions cut 6 bases from V and 0 bases from J, with 11 bases between. The CDR3 protein is CASSRDTLNTEAFF. In DNA, the CDR3 is TGTGCCAGCAGTAGGGACACCTTGAACACTGAAGCTTTCTTT.

The chain couples TRBV7-2 to TRBJ2-5, with 9 bases identical to TRBD2. Germline V gene sequence: CDR1 SGHTA, CDR2 FQGNSA. The V segment lost 5 bases and the J segment 1 base; nucleotides outside the gene matches: 5. The CDR3 loop spans 15 amino acids. The CDR3, as DNA: TGTGCCAGCAGCCCAGGGACTAGCCTCCAAGAGACCCAGTACTTC. Residues: CASSPGTSLQETQYF.

The rearrangement joins TRBV15 to TRBJ2-1, with a weak D call TRBD2 (7 bases). CDR3 size: 15 residues. Germline-derived CDR1 and CDR2 are LNHNV and YYDKDF (reference sequence). V dropped 8 bases and J dropped 2 bases, with 16 bases sitting between them. The CDR3 is CATQGGGSTYNEQFF. The CDR3 nucleotides read TGTGCCACCCAAGGGGGAGGGTCAACCTACAATGAGCAGTTCTTC.